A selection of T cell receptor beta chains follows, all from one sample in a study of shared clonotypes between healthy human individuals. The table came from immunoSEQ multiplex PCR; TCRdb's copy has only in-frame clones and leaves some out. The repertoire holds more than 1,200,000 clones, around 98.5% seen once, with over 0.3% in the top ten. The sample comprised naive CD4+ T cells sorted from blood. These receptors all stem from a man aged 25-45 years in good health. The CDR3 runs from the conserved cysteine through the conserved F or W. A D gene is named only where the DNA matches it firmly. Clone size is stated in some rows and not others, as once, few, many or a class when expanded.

CASSSRYGTEAFF | TGTGCCAGCAGCTCCAGATACGGTACTGAAGCTTTCTTT | TRBV7-2 | - | once | TRBJ1-1
CASRPPAATYEQYF | TGTGCCAGCAGACCTCCGGCAGCGACCTACGAGCAGTACTTC | TRBV5-5 | - | - | TRBJ2-7
CAVMLQTYEQYF | TGTGCCGTCATGCTCCAAACCTACGAGCAGTACTTC | TRBV6-6 | - | - | TRBJ2-7
CASSLVQYTEAFF | TGTGCCAGCAGCTTAGTGCAGTACACTGAAGCTTTCTTT | TRBV7-9 | - | - | TRBJ1-1
CASSLDPGEQFF | TGTGCCAGCAGCTTAGACCCGGGGGAGCAGTTCTTC | TRBV11-3 | - | - | TRBJ2-1
CASSGGRADEKLFF | TGTGCCAGCAGTGGCGGCAGGGCCGATGAAAAACTGTTTTTT | TRBV2 | - | - | TRBJ1-4
CASSQVGYNQPQHF | TGCGCCAGCAGCCAAGTGGGGTACAATCAGCCCCAGCATTTT | TRBV4-1 | - | - | TRBJ1-5
CSAAMDNYEQYF | TGCAGCGCCGCTATGGATAACTACGAGCAGTACTTC | TRBV29-1 | - | - | TRBJ2-7
CASSRTGGPNQPQHF | TGTGCCAGCAGCAGGACAGGGGGCCCCAATCAGCCCCAGCATTTT | TRBV6-5 | TRBD1 | - | TRBJ1-5
CASSPRGTASTEAFF | TGTGCCAGCTCACCGCGCGGGACAGCTTCGACTGAAGCTTTCTTT | TRBV18 | TRBD1 | - | TRBJ1-1
CASSLGRARTEAFF | TGCGCCAGCAGCCTTGGGCGGGCGAGGACTGAAGCTTTCTTT | TRBV5-1 | - | - | TRBJ1-1
CASNPGQGTDTQYF | TGTGCCAGCAATCCGGGACAGGGAACAGATACGCAGTATTTT | TRBV6-6 | TRBD1 | once | TRBJ2-3
CASSLRGGQAGETQYF | TGTGCCAGCAGCTTAAGGGGAGGACAGGCGGGGGAGACCCAGTACTTC | TRBV7-6 | - | - | TRBJ2-5
CSVAARGIQETQYF | TGCAGCGTTGCGGCTAGGGGCATCCAAGAGACCCAGTACTTC | TRBV29-1 | - | once | TRBJ2-5
CASSPTSGRGQETQYF | TGTGCCAGCTCACCGACTAGCGGGAGAGGCCAAGAGACCCAGTACTTC | TRBV18 | TRBD2 | - | TRBJ2-5
CASSVGAGLYTGELFF | TGTGCCAGCAGCGTCGGGGCGGGACTCTACACCGGGGAGCTGTTTTTT | TRBV9 | - | - | TRBJ2-2
CASMPVPSNTIYF | TGTGCCAGCATGCCTGTTCCCTCAAACACCATATATTTT | TRBV5-5 | - | - | TRBJ1-3
CASSQDMGRSDATNEKLFF | TGCGCCAGCAGCCAAGACATGGGCAGGAGTGATGCAACTAATGAAAAACTGTTTTTT | TRBV4-1 | - | - | TRBJ1-4
CASSPRAASTDTQYF | TGTGCCAGCTCACCAAGGGCAGCCAGCACAGATACGCAGTATTTT | TRBV18 | - | - | TRBJ2-3
CASSERTVNTEAFF | TGTGCCAGCAGTGAACGGACCGTGAACACTGAAGCTTTCTTT | TRBV2 | - | - | TRBJ1-1
CASTPLTITTDTQYF | TGTGCCAGCACCCCCTTGACGATCACCACAGATACGCAGTATTTT | TRBV6-1 | - | - | TRBJ2-3
CASSIQETQYF | TGTGCCAGCAGCATCCAAGAGACCCAGTACTTC | TRBV7-9 | - | - | TRBJ2-5
CASGGHSSYEQYF | TGTGCCAGCGGGGGGCATAGCTCCTACGAGCAGTACTTC | TRBV2 | - | - | TRBJ2-7
CASSGGRGETQYF | TGTGCCAGCAGTGGGGGCAGGGGAGAGACCCAGTACTTC | TRBV2 | - | - | TRBJ2-5
CASSLGSLAGDTYEQYF | TGTGCCAGCAGCTTAGGGTCCCTAGCGGGAGACACCTACGAGCAGTACTTC | TRBV7-9 | TRBD2 | - | TRBJ2-7
CASSSRFQETQYF | TGCGCCAGCAGCTCGCGGTTTCAGGAGACCCAGTACTTC | TRBV5-1 | - | - | TRBJ2-5
CASSQEYRDRYNEQFF | TGCGCCAGCAGCCAAGAGTACCGGGACCGATACAATGAGCAGTTCTTC | TRBV4-3 | - | - | TRBJ2-1
CASSSVWMRRTEAFF | TGTGCCAGCAGTTCGGTATGGATGCGGCGGACTGAAGCTTTCTTT | TRBV6-6 | - | - | TRBJ1-1
CASSVTGGNEQFF | TGTGCCAGCAGCGTTACAGGGGGCAATGAGCAGTTCTTC | TRBV9 | TRBD1 | once | TRBJ2-1
CASSVDATSTDTQYF | TGTGCCAGCAGCGTAGACGCCACTAGCACAGATACGCAGTATTTT | TRBV9 | - | once | TRBJ2-3
CASSELREQYF | TGTGCCAGCAGTGAATTGAGAGAGCAGTACTTC | TRBV25-1 | - | - | TRBJ2-7
CAISTGTSGQETQYF | TGTGCCATCAGTACCGGGACTAGCGGCCAAGAGACCCAGTACTTC | TRBV10-3 | TRBD2 | - | TRBJ2-5
CSVLLLAGPGGEQFF | TGCAGCGTCTTACTACTAGCGGGCCCCGGGGGGGAGCAGTTCTTC | TRBV29-1 | TRBD2 | - | TRBJ2-1
CATLNLISEAFF | TGTGCCACCCTAAACCTGATATCTGAAGCTTTCTTT | TRBV6-5 | - | - | TRBJ1-1
CASSVVGGVVNTEAFF | TGTGCCAGCAGCGTAGTTGGGGGGGTAGTGAACACTGAAGCTTTCTTT | TRBV9 | - | - | TRBJ1-1
CASSYRGEPTGELFF | TGTGCCAGTTCCTACCGCGGGGAGCCCACCGGGGAGCTGTTTTTT | TRBV19 | - | - | TRBJ2-2